The rows below give T cell receptor beta chains drawn from one sample of a study of beta chain features in type 1 diabetes. Clones were read by immunoSEQ multiplex PCR, and TCRdb kept only the in-frame ones, dropping some. This table has under 300,000 clones, 25% to 35% appearing once. The sequencing input was central memory CD4+ T cells from blood. These receptors came from a man aged 25-45 years in good health. Each CDR3 is given with its conserved first and last residue. A D gene is named only where the DNA matches it firmly. Clone sizes are given selectively: once, few, many, or a class where the clone is expanded.

V	J	D	size	DNA	CDR3
TRBV10-3	TRBJ1-5	.	few	TGTGCCATCAGTGAGGGACAGAGCAATCAGCCCCAGCATTTT	CAISEGQSNQPQHF
TRBV29-1	TRBJ1-1	.	few	TGCAGCGTTGACCTCCTAGGGTTGGCGAACACTGAAGCTTTCTTT	CSVDLLGLANTEAFF
TRBV5-6	TRBJ2-3	.	few	TGTGCCAGCAGCTTTGGGGACCTCACAGATACGCAGTATTTT	CASSFGDLTDTQYF
TRBV18	TRBJ2-7	.	few	TGTGCCAGCTCACCCACACAGCGGACCTACGAGCAGTACTTC	CASSPTQRTYEQYF
TRBV5-1	TRBJ2-7	.	.	TGCGCCAGCAGCTTTTTCACCGCAAGCTCCTACGAGCAGTACTTC	CASSFFTASSYEQYF
TRBV7-9	TRBJ2-7	.	few	TGTGCCAGCAGCTCCTTTGCGGGGAACGAGCAGTACTTC	CASSSFAGNEQYF
TRBV5-6	TRBJ2-5	.	.	TGTGCCAGCAGCTTCTGGGGTGAGGCCCAGTACTTC	CASSFWGEAQYF
TRBV7-2	TRBJ2-5	.	few	TGTGCCAGCAGCTTAGAACTACAAGAGACCCAGTACTTC	CASSLELQETQYF
TRBV7-2	TRBJ2-3	TRBD1	.	TGTGCCAGCAGCATTGGACAGGTTCGGTATACGCAGTATTTT	CASSIGQVRYTQYF
TRBV18	TRBJ2-5	.	once	TGTGCCAGCTCCACCGAGTTAAGTGGGGAGACCCAGTACTTC	CASSTELSGETQYF
TRBV6-6	TRBJ2-1	TRBD2	many	TGTGCCAGCAGTTCCCCCGGGACTAGCGGGGGTAATGAGCAGTTCTTC	CASSSPGTSGGNEQFF
TRBV5-1	TRBJ2-5	.	few	TGCGCCAGCAGCTTGGGGATACAAGAGACCCAGTACTTC	CASSLGIQETQYF
TRBV29-1	TRBJ1-5	TRBD1	few	TGCAGCGTTTATGACAGGGATGGCCAGCCCCAGCATTTT	CSVYDRDGQPQHF
TRBV28	TRBJ2-5	.	few	TGTGCCAGCAGCCAGGGTCAAGAGACCCAGTACTTC	CASSQGQETQYF
TRBV10-3	TRBJ1-4	.	few	TGTGCCATCAGTGGATTAGGGGAAAAACTGTTTTTT	CAISGLGEKLFF
TRBV15	TRBJ2-2	.	.	TGTGCCACCAGCAGAGAACTTGGCGGGGAGAGAACCGGGGAGCTGTTTTTT	CATSRELGGERTGELFF
TRBV15	TRBJ2-2	.	many	TGTGCCACCAGCAGAGATGTCGGAAGAAACACCGGGGAGCTGTTTTTT	CATSRDVGRNTGELFF
TRBV10-3	TRBJ2-3	.	.	TGTGCCATCAGTGAGCCGTACAGGATGGAGAGCACAGATACGCAGTATTTT	CAISEPYRMESTDTQYF
TRBV18	TRBJ2-3	TRBD1	.	TGTGCCAGCTCACCCGGACAGGCCACAGATACGCAGTATTTT	CASSPGQATDTQYF
TRBV7-2	TRBJ2-3	.	.	TGTGCCAGCAGCTTAGGGAGACTAGGGTCATCAGATACGCAGTATTTT	CASSLGRLGSSDTQYF
TRBV13	TRBJ1-6	.	few	TGTGCCAGCAGCTCAGTGCGAGGGGGGAATTCACCCCTCCACTTT	CASSSVRGGNSPLHF
TRBV6-6	TRBJ1-2	.	few	TGTGCCCACCGATCAGGGGAGAGAGATGGCTACACCTTC	CAHRSGERDGYTF
TRBV2	TRBJ2-3	.	.	TGTGCCAGCAATCGTGGCTTAGTCACAGATACGCAGTATTTT	CASNRGLVTDTQYF
TRBV12-5	TRBJ2-1	TRBD2	.	TGTGCTAGTGGCCGGACTAGCGGGATCTACAATGAGCAGTTCTTC	CASGRTSGIYNEQFF
TRBV9	TRBJ2-3	TRBD2	.	TGTGCCAGCAGCGTAGCTAGCGGGATGTCGGATACGCAGTATTTT	CASSVASGMSDTQYF
TRBV9	TRBJ2-3	.	.	TGTGCCAGCAGCGTAGGGCCAGCGGTCTACACAGATACGCAGTATTTT	CASSVGPAVYTDTQYF
TRBV29-1	TRBJ1-1	.	many	TGCAGCGTTGGAGTCAGGGACACTGAAGCTTTCTTT	CSVGVRDTEAFF
TRBV2	TRBJ1-5	.	.	TGTGCCAGCAGACCGATCATGGGGCAGCCCCAGCATTTT	CASRPIMGQPQHF
TRBV30	TRBJ1-6	TRBD1	.	TGTGCCTGGAGTGCGGACAGGGGGCGGCGCTCACCCCTCCACTTT	CAWSADRGRRSPLHF
TRBV2	TRBJ2-7	.	few	TGTGCCAGCAGGTGGGGGGCCGGATACGAGCAGTACTTC	CASRWGAGYEQYF
TRBV10-3	TRBJ2-3	TRBD2	few	TGTGCCACAGGGACTAGTTCCCTTGTGCAGTATTTT	CATGTSSLVQYF
TRBV4-1	TRBJ1-1	.	few	TGCGCCAGCAGCCCCAGGCCCTTCCGGGGGGCGACGGCTGAAGCTTTCTTT	CASSPRPFRGATAEAFF
TRBV6-6	TRBJ1-1	.	.	TGTGCCAGCAGCCCCACAGTAACTGAAGCTTTCTTT	CASSPTVTEAFF
TRBV30	TRBJ1-5	.	.	TGTGCCTGGAGTGTAGGGGGGGCGCAAAATCAGCCCCAGCATTTT	CAWSVGGAQNQPQHF
TRBV13	TRBJ2-7	TRBD1	.	TGTGCCAGCAGCTCACGACAGGGGAGCTACGAGCAGTACTTC	CASSSRQGSYEQYF
TRBV4-2	TRBJ1-5	.	.	TGTGCCAGCAGCCAAGATCGTGGGGGAGGCAATCAGCCCCAGCATTTT	CASSQDRGGGNQPQHF
TRBV30	TRBJ2-1	TRBD2	.	TGTGCCTGGACGGGAGCGGGAGGTTTCAATGAGCAGTTCTTC	CAWTGAGGFNEQFF
TRBV23-1	TRBJ1-1	TRBD1	.	TGCGCCAGCAGTCAAACGTGTGGGACAGAGAACACTGAAGCTTTCTTT	CASSQTCGTENTEAFF
TRBV5-4	TRBJ1-2	.	.	TGTGCCAGCAGCTTGGTTTCTGCAGCTTACAACTATGGCTACACCTTC	CASSLVSAAYNYGYTF
TRBV30	TRBJ2-3	TRBD2	.	TGTGCCTGGAGACGCAGCGGGAGGGCAGATACGCAGTATTTT	CAWRRSGRADTQYF
TRBV19	TRBJ2-7	.	few	TGTGCCAGTAGTATCGATCCCGGAGCCTACGAGCAGTACTTC	CASSIDPGAYEQYF
TRBV10-3	TRBJ1-5	.	few	TGTGCCATCACCCCGGCAGGAACCTACAATCAGCCCCAGCATTTT	CAITPAGTYNQPQHF
TRBV11-1	TRBJ2-7	.	few	TGTGCCAGCAGCCTCGACAGGCCCTACGAGCAGTACTTC	CASSLDRPYEQYF
TRBV7-2	TRBJ2-5	.	.	TGTGCCAGCAGCCGGATCAGGGGCCTCCAAGAGACCCAGTACTTC	CASSRIRGLQETQYF
TRBV7-2	TRBJ2-3	.	many	TGTGCCAGCAGCTCAGGGGCCTCGATGGGAACGCAGTATTTT	CASSSGASMGTQYF
TRBV7-2	TRBJ2-7	TRBD1	few	TGTGCCACCATGGGACAGGAGAGCTACGAGCAGTACTTC	CATMGQESYEQYF
TRBV11-2	TRBJ2-1	.	.	TGTGCCAGCAGCTCTATCTCTAGGACAGATAATGAGCAGTTCTTC	CASSSISRTDNEQFF
TRBV6-5	TRBJ2-2	.	.	TGTGCCAGCAGGCGACAGACCTCCAAAACCGGGGAGCTGTTTTTT	CASRRQTSKTGELFF